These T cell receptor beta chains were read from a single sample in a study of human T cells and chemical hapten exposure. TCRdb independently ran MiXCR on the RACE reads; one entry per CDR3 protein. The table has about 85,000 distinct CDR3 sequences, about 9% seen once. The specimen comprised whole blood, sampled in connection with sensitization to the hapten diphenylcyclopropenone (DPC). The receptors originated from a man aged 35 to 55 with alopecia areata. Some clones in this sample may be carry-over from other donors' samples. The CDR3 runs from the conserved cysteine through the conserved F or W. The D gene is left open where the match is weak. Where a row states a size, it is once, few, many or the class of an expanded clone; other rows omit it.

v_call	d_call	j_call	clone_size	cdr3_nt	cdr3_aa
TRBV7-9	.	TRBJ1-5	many	TGTGCCAGCAGCTCACAAGGCGATCAGCCCCAGCATTTT	CASSSQGDQPQHF
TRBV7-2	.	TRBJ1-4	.	TGTGCCAGCAGCTCCCCTTACCCCAGTTACACGACAGGTTGGGATGAAAAACTGTTTTTT	CASSSPYPSYTTGWDEKLFF
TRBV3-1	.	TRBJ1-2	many	TGTGCCAGCAGCCAAGATTTAGCCGGGGGCAGTGGCTACACCTTC	CASSQDLAGGSGYTF
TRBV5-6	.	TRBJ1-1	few	TGTGCCAGGTGTCGGGGGTTGAACACTGAAGCTTTCTTT	CARCRGLNTEAFF
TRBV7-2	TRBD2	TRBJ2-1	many	TGTGCCAGCAGCTTAGATCCTAGCGGGAGTTTGCGACGTGAGCAGTTCTTC	CASSLDPSGSLRREQFF
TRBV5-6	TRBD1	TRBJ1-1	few	TGTGCCAGCAGCTGGACAGGGGCGAACTTTGACACTGAAGCTTTCTTT	CASSWTGANFDTEAFF
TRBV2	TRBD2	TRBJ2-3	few	TGTGCCAGCAGTGAAACAGGCGGGAGGGCCGTAGATACGCAGTATTTT	CASSETGGRAVDTQYF
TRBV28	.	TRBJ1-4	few	TGTGCCAGCAGTTTACCACATCTTGTACAAGGTGAAAAACTGTTTTTT	CASSLPHLVQGEKLFF
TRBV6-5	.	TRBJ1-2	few	TGTGCCAGCAGTTACGTCCCAACAGCGGCCTATGGCTACACCTTC	CASSYVPTAAYGYTF
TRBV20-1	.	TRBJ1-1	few	TGCAGTGCTAGAGATGGGACTGAAGCTTTCTTT	CSARDGTEAFF
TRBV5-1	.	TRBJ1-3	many	TGCGCCAGCAGCCAACAGCTCTCTGGAAACACCATATATTTT	CASSQQLSGNTIYF
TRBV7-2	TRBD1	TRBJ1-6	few	TGTGCCAGCAGCTTAGGACAGGGGGCAAGGAGATCACCCCTCCACTTT	CASSLGQGARRSPLHF
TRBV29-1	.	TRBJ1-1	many	TGCAGCCCCCCGAAATGCAGAGGTGGGCAGTTCCCTCCGAACACTGAAGCTTTCTTT	CSPPKCRGGQFPPNTEAFF
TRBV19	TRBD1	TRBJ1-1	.	TGTGCCAGTAGTAGAGGACAGGGGGCCATCGGAACTGAAGCTTTCTTT	CASSRGQGAIGTEAFF
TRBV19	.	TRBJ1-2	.	TGTGCCAGTGGCGACCAGGGATGGAACTATGGCTACACCTTC	CASGDQGWNYGYTF
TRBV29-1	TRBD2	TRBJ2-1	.	TGCAGCGTTGAACTAGCGGGAGGCCCTGAGCAGTTCTTC	CSVELAGGPEQFF
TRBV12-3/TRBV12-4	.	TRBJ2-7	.	TGTGCCAGCAGTTTAGGCAGCGAAGGCTACGAGCAGTACTTC	CASSLGSEGYEQYF
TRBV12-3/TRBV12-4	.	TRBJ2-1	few	TGTGCCAGCAGTTTTGAGGCAGGGTACAATGAGCAGTTCTTC	CASSFEAGYNEQFF
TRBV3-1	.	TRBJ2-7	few	TGTGCCAGCAGCCGCCGTAGCTCCTACGAGCAGTACTTC	CASSRRSSYEQYF
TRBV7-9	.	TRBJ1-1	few	TGTGCCAGCAGTCAGTTCACTGAAGCTTTCTTT	CASSQFTEAFF
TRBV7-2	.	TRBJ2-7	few	TGTGCCAGCAGCAGCACCCGCGGGGCTCGGGATGAGCAGTACTTC	CASSSTRGARDEQYF
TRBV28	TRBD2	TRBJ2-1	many	TGTGCCAGCAGCTTACGGGGAGGGGCGAACAATGAGCAGTTCTTC	CASSLRGGANNEQFF
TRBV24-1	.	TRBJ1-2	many	TGTGCCACCCAGGAGGGGAACTATGGCTACACCTTC	CATQEGNYGYTF
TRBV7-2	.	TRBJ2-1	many	TGTGCCAGCAGCTTAGCGGCGGGCGCCGGCACCAATGAGCAGTTCTTC	CASSLAAGAGTNEQFF
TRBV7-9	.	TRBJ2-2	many	TGTGCCAGCATCGAGGACAACCCGAACACCGGGGAGCTGTTTTTT	CASIEDNPNTGELFF
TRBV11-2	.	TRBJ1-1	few	TGTGCCAGCAGCTTAGGTCCCGGGGGGCCTCTGAACACTGAAGCTTTCTTT	CASSLGPGGPLNTEAFF
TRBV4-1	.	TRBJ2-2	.	TGCGCCAGCAGCCAAGTCGGCCAGGGCAACACCGGGGAGCTGTTTTTT	CASSQVGQGNTGELFF
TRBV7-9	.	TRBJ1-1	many	TGTGCCAGCAGCTTAGAGAGTGGGCGCAGGACTGAAGCTTTCTTT	CASSLESGRRTEAFF
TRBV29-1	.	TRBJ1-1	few	TGCAGTGGGGAGACAGGAAAAGCTTTCTTT	CSGETGKAFF
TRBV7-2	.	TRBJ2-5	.	TGTGCCAGCAGCTTAGTAGGGGGGGCCCCGCAAGAGACCCAGTACTTC	CASSLVGGAPQETQYF
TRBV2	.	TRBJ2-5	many	TGTGCCAGACAAAGGGGGGTGACAGAGACCCAGTACTTC	CARQRGVTETQYF
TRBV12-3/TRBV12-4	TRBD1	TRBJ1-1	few	TGTGCCATTCGACAGGGATTCTCGAACACTGAAGCTTTCTTT	CAIRQGFSNTEAFF
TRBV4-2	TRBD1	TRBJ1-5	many	TGTGCCAGCAGCTCTCAGGGGGGTAATCAGCCCCAGCATTTT	CASSSQGGNQPQHF
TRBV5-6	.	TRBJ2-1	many	TGTGCCAGCAGCTTGAGAGCGGTCCTCTCCTACAATGAGCAGTTCTTC	CASSLRAVLSYNEQFF
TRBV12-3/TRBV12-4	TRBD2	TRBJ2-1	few	TGTGCCAGCAGTTTAACGGGAGGGCCTAGTGAGCAGTTCTTC	CASSLTGGPSEQFF
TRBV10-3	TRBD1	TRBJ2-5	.	TGTGCCATCAGCTTACAGGGGAAAGAGACCCAGTACTTC	CAISLQGKETQYF
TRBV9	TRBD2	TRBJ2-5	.	TGTGCCAGCAGCGTAGGCGGGAGGGCCTCGTACCAAGAGACCCAGTACTTC	CASSVGGRASYQETQYF
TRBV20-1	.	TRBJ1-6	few	TGCAGTGCTAGAGAATCAGTTGGCTATAATTCACCCCTCCACTTT	CSARESVGYNSPLHF
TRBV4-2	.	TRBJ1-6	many	TGTGCCAGCAGCCAAGATTCCCAGGAGGTCTATAATTCACCCCTCCACTTT	CASSQDSQEVYNSPLHF
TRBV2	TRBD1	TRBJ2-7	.	TGTGCCAGCAGCTCCCAGCGGGGACAGGGGACCTACGAGCAGTACTTC	CASSSQRGQGTYEQYF
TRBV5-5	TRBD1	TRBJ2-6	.	TGTGCCAGCAACTTTATAGGGACAGGGCGAACTGGGGCCAACGTCCTGACTTTC	CASNFIGTGRTGANVLTF
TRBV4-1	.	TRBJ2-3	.	TGCGCCAGCAGCCAAGATCCCGTGGATACGCAGTATTTT	CASSQDPVDTQYF
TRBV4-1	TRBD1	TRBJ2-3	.	TGCGCCAGCAGCCGCGGGACAGGGGGAGCTGTAGATACGCAGTATTTT	CASSRGTGGAVDTQYF
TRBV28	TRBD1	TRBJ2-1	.	TGTGCCAGCAGGGGACCGGGACAGGGGGCTGGACGCTCCTACAATGAGCAGTTCTTC	CASRGPGQGAGRSYNEQFF
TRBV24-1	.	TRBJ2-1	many	TGTGCCACCAGTCTCGACGGCGACAATGAGCAGTTCTTC	CATSLDGDNEQFF
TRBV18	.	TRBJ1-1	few	TGTGCCAGCTCACAGGGACAGAACACTGAAGCTTTCTTT	CASSQGQNTEAFF
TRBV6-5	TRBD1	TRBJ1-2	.	TGTGCCAGCAGTTTCGAAGGGGGCAGGGTTAATGGCTACACCTTC	CASSFEGGRVNGYTF
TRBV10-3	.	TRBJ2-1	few	TGTGCCATCAGTGAAGGGACCCGACAGGACAATGAGCAGTTCTTC	CAISEGTRQDNEQFF
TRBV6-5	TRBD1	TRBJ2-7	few	TGTGCCAGCAGTAAAGAGACAGGGGTAACCTACGAGCAGTACTTC	CASSKETGVTYEQYF
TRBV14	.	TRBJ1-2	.	TGTGCCAGCAGCCCGACACCGGTAGACTATGGCTACACCTTC	CASSPTPVDYGYTF
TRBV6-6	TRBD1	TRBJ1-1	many	TGTGCCAGCAGCGTGACAGGGATGAACACTGAAGCTTTCTTT	CASSVTGMNTEAFF
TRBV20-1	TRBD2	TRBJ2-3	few	TGCAGTGCTAGAGGGGTAGCGGGAGTATTTGCAGATACGCAGTATTTT	CSARGVAGVFADTQYF
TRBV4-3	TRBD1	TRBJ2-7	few	TGCGCCAGCAGCCAACATAGGGCCGGGACAGGGTTGTACGAGCAGTACTTC	CASSQHRAGTGLYEQYF
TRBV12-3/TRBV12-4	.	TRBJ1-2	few	TGTGCCAGCAGTTTATTAGCTCGATTCTATGGCTACACCTTC	CASSLLARFYGYTF